This T cell receptor (beta chain) is drawn from a study of T cell responses to AZD1222 COVID-19 vaccine. General study points: Spike-specific TCR breadth and depth both grew after two AZD1222 doses.

The germline CDR1 and CDR2 sequences are KGHSH and LQKENI. Trimming took 3 bases from V and 8 from J, leaving 8 bases between them. The CDR3 covers 12 residues. Libraries were prepared by immunoSEQ multiplex PCR; TCRdb keeps only in-frame clonotypes and omits some of them. This sample yields 160,000 or so clones, of which around 87% are seen a single time; 8% to 10% belongs to the top ten. Note on this clone: The target antigen is unknown.

The rearrangement joins TRBV18 to TRBJ2-1, with TRBD2 as a possible D gene (6 bases). Sample: peripheral blood, taken 28 days after the second AZD1222 dose. The sequence came from an adult who received the AZD1222 COVID-19 vaccine. CDR3 sequence reads: CASSPGGHEQFF. The CDR3 DNA sequence: TGTGCCAGCTCACCCGGGGGACATGAGCAGTTCTTC.